Shown below are 10 T cell receptor beta chains from a single sample sequenced in a study of blood T cell repertoires in COVID-19. Assay: immunoSEQ multiplex PCR; the TCRdb copy retains only in-frame clones and omits some. The sample lists around 200,000 clones, approximately 83% occurring once. The specimen sequenced was peripheral blood. The receptor source for this set is a man in his 60s with acute or convalescent COVID-19.

CDR3 sequence: CASSRTHRGQPQHF. The CDR3 DNA reads TGTGCCAGCAGTCGGACCCACCGGGGTCAGCCCCAGCATTTT. The chain employs TRBV28 and TRBJ1-5; no firm D call. The CDR3 consists of 14 residues. The V end was cut by 5 bases, the J end by 6 bases, with 14 bases between. Germline CDR1 MDHEN, CDR2 SYDVKM.

This rearrangement joins TRBV9 to TRBJ1-2; tentatively, D is TRBD1 (5 bases). V was cut by 3 bases and J by 3 bases, with 12 bases left in between. Germline V lookup: CDR1 SGDLS, CDR2 YYNGEE. There are 14 residues in the CDR3. The CDR3 spells CASSAGDSYYGYTF. CDR3 in DNA: TGTGCCAGCAGCGCAGGAGACAGCTACTATGGCTACACCTTC.

J is TRBJ2-1 and V is TRBV19, with 12 bases aligning to TRBD2. CDR3 size: 16 residues. The V gene's germline CDR1 is LNHDA and CDR2 SQIVND (reference sequence). The V gene end was trimmed by 6 bases and the J gene end by 7 bases; junction bases not matched to a gene: 10. The CDR3 DNA follows: TGTGCCAGTAGCCTGACTCTAGCGGGAGGGCCTAATGAGCAGTTCTTC. It specifies CASSLTLAGGPNEQFF.

The rearrangement joins TRBV4-1 to TRBJ1-5, with 7 bases lining up with TRBD1. The CDR3 spans 15 residues. Trimming took 1 base from V and 6 from J; bases not matched to a gene: 6. The germline V gene has CDR1 MGHRA and CDR2 YSYEKL. The CDR3 region is CASSQGDRALQPQHF. The DNA of the CDR3 is TGCGCCAGCAGCCAAGGAGACAGGGCTCTTCAGCCCCAGCATTTT.

The chain carries TRBV4-1 and TRBJ2-7; 10 nucleotides align to TRBD2. Germline loops: CDR1 MGHRA, CDR2 YSYEKL. The CDR3 length is 17 residues. The junction had 9 bases not matched to a gene; V was cut back by 0 bases and J by 4 bases. The CDR3 loop reads CASSQDSPAGGGYEQYF. The CDR3 DNA reads TGCGCCAGCAGCCAAGATTCCCCAGCGGGAGGGGGGTACGAGCAGTACTTC.

The chain recombines TRBV5-1 with TRBJ1-1; D may be TRBD1 (5 bases). The germline CDR1 and CDR2 sequences are SGHRS and YFSETQ. The CDR3 loop spans 15 amino acids. V was cut by 4 bases and J by 5 bases, with 18 bases left in between. The chain's CDR3 is CASSRTGLGQTEAFF. In DNA form, the CDR3 reads TGCGCCAGCAGCCGTACAGGTCTTGGCCAAACTGAAGCTTTCTTT.

This sequence joins TRBV12-3 or TRBV12-4 and TRBJ2-7; possibly TRBD1 for D (5 bases). This CDR3 comprises 12 residues. V was trimmed by 6 bases and J by 3 bases, leaving 9 bases between them. The CDR3 spells CASSSGFYEQYF. As DNA, the CDR3 is TGTGCCAGCAGCTCAGGGTTCTACGAGCAGTACTTC.

As DNA, the CDR3 is TGTGCCAGTAGTATAGGGGCAGGGCCTAATAGCAATCAGCCCCAGCATTTT. Its translation: CASSIGAGPNSNQPQHF. The chain links TRBV19 to TRBJ1-5; tentatively, D is TRBD1 (5 bases). This CDR3 has 17 residues. Trimming pared 1 base from V and 0 bases from J, leaving 13 bases between. CDR1 LNHDA and CDR2 SQIVND come from the germline V gene (reference sequence).

V is TRBV7-2 and J is TRBJ2-6; 9 bases match TRBD1. V lost 5 bases, J lost 2 bases, and 4 bases stayed unmatched. The CDR3 extends over 16 amino acids. The germline V gene has CDR1 SGHTA and CDR2 FQGNSA. The CDR3 nucleotides are TGTGCCAGCAGCACTCGGACAGGGGCTGGGGCCAACGTCCTGACTTTC. Its protein is CASSTRTGAGANVLTF.

The V gene is TRBV9, the J gene TRBJ1-4; 7 bases fit TRBD1. CDR1 and CDR2 (germline): SGDLS, YYNGEE. The CDR3 extends over 19 amino acids. The J segment lost 1 base and the V segment lost 2 bases, leaving 14 bases of the junction unmatched. The CDR3 DNA is TGTGCCAGCAGCGTGGCCAGACAGGGAATTTTGAAAACTAATGAAAAACTGTTTTTT. Its translation is CASSVARQGILKTNEKLFF.